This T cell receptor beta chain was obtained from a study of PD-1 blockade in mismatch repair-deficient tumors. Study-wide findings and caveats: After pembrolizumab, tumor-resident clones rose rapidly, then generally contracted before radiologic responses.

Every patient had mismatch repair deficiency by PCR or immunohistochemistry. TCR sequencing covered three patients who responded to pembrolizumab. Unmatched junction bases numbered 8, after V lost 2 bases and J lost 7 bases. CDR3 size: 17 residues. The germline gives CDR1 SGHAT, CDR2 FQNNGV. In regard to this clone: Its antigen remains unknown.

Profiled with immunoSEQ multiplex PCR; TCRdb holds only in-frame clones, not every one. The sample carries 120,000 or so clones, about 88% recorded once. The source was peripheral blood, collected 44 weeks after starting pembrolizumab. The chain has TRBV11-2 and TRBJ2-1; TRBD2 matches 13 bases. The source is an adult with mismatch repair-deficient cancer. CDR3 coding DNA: TGTGCCAGCAGCTTACCCCAGGGACTAGCGGGAAGGAATGAGCAGTTCTTC. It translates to CASSLPQGLAGRNEQFF.